The rows below give T cell receptor beta chains drawn from one sample of a study of blood T cells in healthy people across ages. TCRdb used MiXCR to reprocess the 5' RACE reads, holding one entry per CDR3 protein. Here the sample spans hundreds of thousands of distinct CDR3 sequences, roughly 26% being singletons. The sequencing sample was made of blood. These receptors all stem from an elderly woman in good health. Both conserved end residues are trimmed from each CDR3.

V gene,J gene,CDR3 protein
TRBV13,TRBJ2-1,ASSLISRTGRDNEQF
TRBV20-1,TRBJ1-6,SALRGRNSPLH
TRBV20-1,TRBJ2-5,SAPTSGGAYMETQY
TRBV10-3,TRBJ2-1,AIRLQGGSEQF
TRBV27,TRBJ2-3,ASSWDSREGTQY
TRBV6-2/TRBV6-3,TRBJ1-1,ASSLRYTEAF
TRBV24-1,TRBJ1-2,ATSPGPLLYGYT
TRBV4-3,TRBJ2-3,ASSQGAGDTDAQY
TRBV20-1,TRBJ2-5,SARLLAGFQETQY
TRBV7-2,TRBJ1-1,ASSLDSGLPDTEAF
TRBV18,TRBJ2-7,ASSPLGTHEQY
TRBV15,TRBJ2-5,ATSRDGQSGKTQY
TRBV12-3/TRBV12-4,TRBJ2-3,ASSIRGVSADTEY
TRBV21-1,TRBJ1-1,ASSKVCLGQGFGTEAF
TRBV7-9,TRBJ2-2,ASSLLRGENTGELF
TRBV18,TRBJ1-1,ASTTLDKGNTEAF
TRBV20-1,TRBJ1-4,SARVSGREKLF
TRBV11-2,TRBJ2-3,ASSFNAGTHTQY
TRBV7-2,TRBJ2-1,DSSSRRGDYNEQF
TRBV6-2/TRBV6-3,TRBJ1-6,ASSYVGQHNSPLH
TRBV5-1,TRBJ1-1,ASSPGSLLNTEAF
TRBV14,TRBJ1-4,ASSQDGKRTEKLF
TRBV12-3/TRBV12-4,TRBJ2-3,ASNLGGGPDTQY
TRBV12-3/TRBV12-4,TRBJ2-4,ASRRSGDRGPWY
TRBV20-1,TRBJ2-7,SAPGTGSYYEQY
TRBV19,TRBJ2-5,ASKPAGGLFQETQY
TRBV6-6,TRBJ2-6,ASSYSVQGSGANVLT
TRBV5-1,TRBJ2-3,ASSFGGDTDTQY
TRBV7-2,TRBJ2-6,ASSRGAGGTSGANVLT
TRBV7-2,TRBJ2-3,ASSLGTSGVDTQY
TRBV12-3/TRBV12-4,TRBJ2-1,ASSLGGLSGWRQF
TRBV20-1,TRBJ1-2,SAGNYGHT
TRBV12-3/TRBV12-4,TRBJ2-5,ASSLTYPTGVGETQY
TRBV12-3/TRBV12-4,TRBJ1-2,ASSLAPQGEGYT
TRBV7-2,TRBJ2-1,ASSLVAGGGFHNEQF
TRBV19,TRBJ2-5,ASSIGGRGKVETQY
TRBV5-1,TRBJ1-1,ASSSNTWGRTEAF
TRBV5-1,TRBJ2-5,ASRSGGPGETQY
TRBV2,TRBJ2-3,VSGQGPDTQY
TRBV24-1,TRBJ2-2,ATSDSTVVIGELF
TRBV20-1,TRBJ2-1,SAASGGAGNEQF
TRBV7-2,TRBJ2-3,ASSLVGGTRDTQY
TRBV3-1,TRBJ2-2,ASSPLPGQMLLNTGELF
TRBV2,TRBJ2-5,ASSDSRLAVRETQY
TRBV6-6,TRBJ2-2,ASSYIGGRVTGELF
TRBV20-1,TRBJ2-1,SARPSGGSYNERF
TRBV20-1,-,SAKKGQGVRPRSYNEQY
TRBV28,TRBJ1-5,ASSFRGKGDQPQH